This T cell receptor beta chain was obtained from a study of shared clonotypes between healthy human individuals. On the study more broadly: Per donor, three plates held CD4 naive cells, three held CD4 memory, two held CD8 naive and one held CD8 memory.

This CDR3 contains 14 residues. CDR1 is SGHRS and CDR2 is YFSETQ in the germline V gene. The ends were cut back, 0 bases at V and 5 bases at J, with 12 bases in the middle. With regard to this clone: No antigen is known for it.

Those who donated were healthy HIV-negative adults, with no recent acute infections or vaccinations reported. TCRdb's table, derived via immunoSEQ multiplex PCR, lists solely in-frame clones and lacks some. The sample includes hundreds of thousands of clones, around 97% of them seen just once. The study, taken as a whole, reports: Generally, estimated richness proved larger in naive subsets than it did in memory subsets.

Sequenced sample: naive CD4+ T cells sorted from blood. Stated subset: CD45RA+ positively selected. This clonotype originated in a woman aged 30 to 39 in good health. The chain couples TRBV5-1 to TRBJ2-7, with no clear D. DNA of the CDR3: TGCGCCAGCAGCTTGGTGCACCCTACCGACGAGCAGTACTTC. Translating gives CASSLVHPTDEQYF.